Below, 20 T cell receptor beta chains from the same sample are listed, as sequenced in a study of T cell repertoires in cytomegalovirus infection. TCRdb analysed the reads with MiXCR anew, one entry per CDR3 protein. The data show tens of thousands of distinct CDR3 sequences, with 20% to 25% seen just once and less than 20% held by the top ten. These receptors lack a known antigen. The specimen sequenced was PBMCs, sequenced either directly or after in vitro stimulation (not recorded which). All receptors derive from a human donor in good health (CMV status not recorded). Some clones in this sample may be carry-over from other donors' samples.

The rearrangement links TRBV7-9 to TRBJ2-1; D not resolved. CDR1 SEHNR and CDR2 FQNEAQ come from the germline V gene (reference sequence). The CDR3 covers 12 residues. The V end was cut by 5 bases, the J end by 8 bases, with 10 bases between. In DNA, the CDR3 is TGTGCCAGCAGCCCCCGATCGGATGAGCAGTTCTTC. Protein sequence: CASSPRSDEQFF.

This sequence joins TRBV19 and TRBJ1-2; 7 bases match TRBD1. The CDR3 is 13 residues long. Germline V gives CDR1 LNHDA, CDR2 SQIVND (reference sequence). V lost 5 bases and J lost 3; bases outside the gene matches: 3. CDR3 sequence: CASSVQGDYGYTF. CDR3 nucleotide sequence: TGTGCCAGTAGTGTCCAGGGGGACTATGGCTACACCTTC.

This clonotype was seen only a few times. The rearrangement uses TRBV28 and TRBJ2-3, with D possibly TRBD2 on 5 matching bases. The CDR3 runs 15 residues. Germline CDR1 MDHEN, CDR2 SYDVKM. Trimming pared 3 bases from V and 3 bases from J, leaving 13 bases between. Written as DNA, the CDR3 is TGTGCCAGCAGTTTCGCGGGTAGTGGGACAGATACGCAGTATTTT. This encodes CASSFAGSGTDTQYF.

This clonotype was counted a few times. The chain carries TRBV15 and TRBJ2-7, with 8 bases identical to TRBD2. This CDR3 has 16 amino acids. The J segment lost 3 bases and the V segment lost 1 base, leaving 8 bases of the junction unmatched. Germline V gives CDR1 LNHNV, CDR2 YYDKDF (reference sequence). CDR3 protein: CATSRGIGGVVYEQYF. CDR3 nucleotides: TGTGCCACCAGCAGAGGGATCGGGGGGGTCGTCTACGAGCAGTACTTC.

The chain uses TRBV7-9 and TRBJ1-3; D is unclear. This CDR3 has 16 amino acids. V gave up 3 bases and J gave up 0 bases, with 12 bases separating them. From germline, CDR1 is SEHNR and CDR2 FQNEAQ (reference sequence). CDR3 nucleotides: TGTGCCAGCAGCTTGGGTGGGGTATACTCTGGAAACACCATATATTTT. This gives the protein CASSLGGVYSGNTIYF.

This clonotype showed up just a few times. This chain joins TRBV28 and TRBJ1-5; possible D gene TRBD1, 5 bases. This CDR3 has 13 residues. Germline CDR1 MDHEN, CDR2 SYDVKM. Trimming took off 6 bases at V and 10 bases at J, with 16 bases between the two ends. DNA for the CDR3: TGTGCCAGCAGCCCCGGGGCGGGGTTTCCCCAGCATTTT. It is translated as CASSPGAGFPQHF. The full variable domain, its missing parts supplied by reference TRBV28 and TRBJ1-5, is DVKVTQSSRYLVKRTGEKVFLECVQDMDHENMFWYRQDPGLGLRLIYFSYDVKMKEKGDIPEGYSVSREKKERFSLILESASTNQTSMYLCASSPGAGFPQHFGDGTRLSIL.

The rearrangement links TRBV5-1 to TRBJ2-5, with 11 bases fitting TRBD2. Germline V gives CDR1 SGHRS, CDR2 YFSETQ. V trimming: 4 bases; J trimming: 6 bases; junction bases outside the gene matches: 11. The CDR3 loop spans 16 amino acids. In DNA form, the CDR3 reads TGCGCCAGCAGCACGAGCCGACTAGCGGGGCAAAAGACCCAGTACTTC. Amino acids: CASSTSRLAGQKTQYF.

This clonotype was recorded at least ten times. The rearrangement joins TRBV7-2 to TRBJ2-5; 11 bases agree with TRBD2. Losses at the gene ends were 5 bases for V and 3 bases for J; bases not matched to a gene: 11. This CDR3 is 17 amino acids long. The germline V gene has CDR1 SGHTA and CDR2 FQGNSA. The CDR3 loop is CASSPPGTSGDKETQYF. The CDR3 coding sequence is TGTGCCAGCAGCCCACCAGGGACTAGCGGTGATAAAGAGACCCAGTACTTC.

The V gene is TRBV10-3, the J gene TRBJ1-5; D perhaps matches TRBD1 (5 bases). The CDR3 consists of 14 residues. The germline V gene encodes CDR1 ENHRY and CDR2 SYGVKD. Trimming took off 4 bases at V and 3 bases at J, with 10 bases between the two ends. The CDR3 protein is CAISADTNNQPQHF. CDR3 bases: TGTGCCATCAGTGCGGACACGAACAATCAGCCCCAGCATTTT.

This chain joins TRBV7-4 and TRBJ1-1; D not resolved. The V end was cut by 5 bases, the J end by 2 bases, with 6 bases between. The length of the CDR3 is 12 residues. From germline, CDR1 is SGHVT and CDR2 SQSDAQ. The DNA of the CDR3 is TGTGCCAGCAGCATCTTCAACACTGAAGCTTTCTTT. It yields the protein CASSIFNTEAFF.

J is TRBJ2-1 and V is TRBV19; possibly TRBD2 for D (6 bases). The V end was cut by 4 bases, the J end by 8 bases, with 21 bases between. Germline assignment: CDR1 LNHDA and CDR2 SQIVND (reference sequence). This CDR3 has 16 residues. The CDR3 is CASSRRSGPALDEQFF. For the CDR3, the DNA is TGTGCCAGTAGTAGACGGAGCGGGCCGGCCTTGGATGAGCAGTTCTTC.

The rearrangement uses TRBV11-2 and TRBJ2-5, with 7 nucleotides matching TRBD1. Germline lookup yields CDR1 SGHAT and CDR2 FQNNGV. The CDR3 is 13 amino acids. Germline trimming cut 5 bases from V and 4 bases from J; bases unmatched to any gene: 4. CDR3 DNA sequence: TGTGCCAGCAGCACTTGGGACAGAGAGACCCAGTACTTC. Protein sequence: CASSTWDRETQYF.

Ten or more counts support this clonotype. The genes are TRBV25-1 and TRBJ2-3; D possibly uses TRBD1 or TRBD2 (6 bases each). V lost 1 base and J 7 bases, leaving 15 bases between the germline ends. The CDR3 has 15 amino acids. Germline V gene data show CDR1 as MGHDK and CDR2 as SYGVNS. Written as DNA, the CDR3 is TGTGCCAGCAGTGAATGGGGGGCGCGGGCGAATACGCAGTATTTT. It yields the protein CASSEWGARANTQYF.

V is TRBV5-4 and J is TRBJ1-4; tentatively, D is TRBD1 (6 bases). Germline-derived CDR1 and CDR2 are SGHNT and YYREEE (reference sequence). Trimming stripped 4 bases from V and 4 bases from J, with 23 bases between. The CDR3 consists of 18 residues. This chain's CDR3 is CASSRTPGGRGVNEKLFF. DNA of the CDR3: TGTGCCAGCAGCCGGACTCCTGGCGGAAGGGGGGTTAATGAAAAACTGTTTTTT.

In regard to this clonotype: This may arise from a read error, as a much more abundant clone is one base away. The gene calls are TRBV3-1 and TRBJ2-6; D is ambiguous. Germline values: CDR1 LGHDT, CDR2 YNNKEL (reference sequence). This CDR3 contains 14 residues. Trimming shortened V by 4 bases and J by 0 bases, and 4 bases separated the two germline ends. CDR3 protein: CASSPYSGANVLTF. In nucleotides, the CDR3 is TGTGCCAGCAGCCCATACTCTGGGGCCAACGTCCTGACTTTC.

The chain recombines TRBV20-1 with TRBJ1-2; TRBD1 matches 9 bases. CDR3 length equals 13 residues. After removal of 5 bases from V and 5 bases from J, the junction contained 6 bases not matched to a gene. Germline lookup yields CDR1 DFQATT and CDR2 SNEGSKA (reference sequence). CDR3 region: CSAPIDRGYGYTF. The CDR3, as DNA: TGCAGTGCTCCGATTGACAGGGGGTATGGCTACACCTTC.

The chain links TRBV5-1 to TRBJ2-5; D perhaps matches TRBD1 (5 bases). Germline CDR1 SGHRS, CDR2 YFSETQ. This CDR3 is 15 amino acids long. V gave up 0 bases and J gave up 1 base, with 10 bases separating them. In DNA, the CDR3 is TGCGCCAGCAGCTTGGAGGTGGGGCCCCAAGAGACCCAGTACTTC. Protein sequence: CASSLEVGPQETQYF.

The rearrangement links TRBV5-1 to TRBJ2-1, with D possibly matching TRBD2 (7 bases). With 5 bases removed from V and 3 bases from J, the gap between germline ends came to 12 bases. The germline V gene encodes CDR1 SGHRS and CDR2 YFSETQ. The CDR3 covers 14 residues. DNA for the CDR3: TGCGCCAGCAGAAGGGGGGGCCGCTACAATGAGCAGTTCTTC. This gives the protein CASRRGGRYNEQFF.

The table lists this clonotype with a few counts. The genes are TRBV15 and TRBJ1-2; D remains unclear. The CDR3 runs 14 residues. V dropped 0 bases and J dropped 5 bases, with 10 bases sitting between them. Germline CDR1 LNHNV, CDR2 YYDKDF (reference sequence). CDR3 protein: CATSRDFGSYGYTF. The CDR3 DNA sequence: TGTGCCACCAGCAGAGATTTCGGGTCTTATGGCTACACCTTC.

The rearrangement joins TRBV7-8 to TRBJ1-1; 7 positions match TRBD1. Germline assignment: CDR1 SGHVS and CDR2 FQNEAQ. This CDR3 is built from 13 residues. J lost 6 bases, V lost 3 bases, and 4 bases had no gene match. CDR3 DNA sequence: TGTGCCAGCAGCTTTGCCGGGACAGCTGAAGCTTTCTTT. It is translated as CASSFAGTAEAFF.